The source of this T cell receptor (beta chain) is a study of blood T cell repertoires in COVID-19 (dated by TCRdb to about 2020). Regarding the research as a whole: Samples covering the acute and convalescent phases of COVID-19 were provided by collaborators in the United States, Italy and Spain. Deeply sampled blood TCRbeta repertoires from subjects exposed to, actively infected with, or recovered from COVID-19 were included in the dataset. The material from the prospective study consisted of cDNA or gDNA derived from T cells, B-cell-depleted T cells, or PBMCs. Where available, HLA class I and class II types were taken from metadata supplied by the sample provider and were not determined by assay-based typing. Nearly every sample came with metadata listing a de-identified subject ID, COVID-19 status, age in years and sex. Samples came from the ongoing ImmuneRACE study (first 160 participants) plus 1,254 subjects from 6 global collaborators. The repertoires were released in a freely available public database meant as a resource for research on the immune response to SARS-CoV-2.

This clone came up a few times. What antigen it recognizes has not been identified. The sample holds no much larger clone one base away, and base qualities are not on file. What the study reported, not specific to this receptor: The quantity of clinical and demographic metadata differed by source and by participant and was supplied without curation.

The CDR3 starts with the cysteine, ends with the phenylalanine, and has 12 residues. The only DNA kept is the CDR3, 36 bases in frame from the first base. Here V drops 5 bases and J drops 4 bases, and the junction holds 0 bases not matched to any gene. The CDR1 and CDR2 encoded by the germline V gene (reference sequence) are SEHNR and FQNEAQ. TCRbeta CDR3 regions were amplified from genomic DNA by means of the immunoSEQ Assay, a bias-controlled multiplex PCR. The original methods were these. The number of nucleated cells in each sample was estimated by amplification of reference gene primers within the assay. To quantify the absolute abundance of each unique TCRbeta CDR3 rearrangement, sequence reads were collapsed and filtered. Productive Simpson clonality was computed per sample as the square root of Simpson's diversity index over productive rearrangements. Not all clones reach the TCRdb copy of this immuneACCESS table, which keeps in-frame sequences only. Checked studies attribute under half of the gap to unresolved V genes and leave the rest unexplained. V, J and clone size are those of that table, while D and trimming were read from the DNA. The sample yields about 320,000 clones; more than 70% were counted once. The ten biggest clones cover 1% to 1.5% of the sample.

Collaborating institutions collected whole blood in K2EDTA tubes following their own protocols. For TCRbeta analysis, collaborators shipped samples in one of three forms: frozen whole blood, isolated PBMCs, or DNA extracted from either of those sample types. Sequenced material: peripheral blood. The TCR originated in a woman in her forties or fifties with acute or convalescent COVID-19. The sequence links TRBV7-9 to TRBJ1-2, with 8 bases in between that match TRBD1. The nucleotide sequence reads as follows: TGTGCCAGCAGCACAGGGGGCTATGGCTACACCTTC. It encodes CASSTGGYGYTF.